Listed below are T cell receptor beta chains from one sample, sequenced in a study of blood T cell repertoires in COVID-19. Only in-frame clones appear in the TCRdb table, and some are missing; sequencing was by immunoSEQ multiplex PCR. The table has approximately 270,000 clones, over 75% seen once. The sample taken for sequencing was peripheral blood. Receptor source: a woman aged 70 to 79 with acute or convalescent COVID-19. The CDR3 runs from the conserved cysteine through the conserved F or W. D genes are given only for firm matches. The listing skips clone size in some rows; elsewhere it reads once, few, many or a size class.

j_gene,abundance,v_gene,d_gene,CDR3nt,CDR3aa
TRBJ1-4,-,TRBV5-1,-,TGCGCCAGCAGCTCCCAGACCCCAGGGGAAAAACTGTTTTTT,CASSSQTPGEKLFF
TRBJ1-1,-,TRBV11-2,-,TGTGCCAGCAGCTCAGTCCAGGGAATAGACACTGAAGCTTTCTTT,CASSSVQGIDTEAFF
TRBJ2-1,-,TRBV6-5,-,TGTGCCAGCAGTTACGCCTCGGTGAAATACAATGAGCAGTTCTTC,CASSYASVKYNEQFF
TRBJ1-3,-,TRBV5-4,-,TGTGCCAGCAGCTCAGGACTTCAGGGAAACACCATATATTTT,CASSSGLQGNTIYF
TRBJ2-7,-,TRBV3-1/TRBV3-2,-,TGTGCCAGCAGCCAATCTTATACAGGGACAGAGCAGTACTTC,CASSQSYTGTEQYF
TRBJ2-2,-,TRBV7-5,-,TGTGTCAGAAGCGGGTTGGTGGGACAGAAGTCAGACGGGGAGCTGTTTTTT,CVRSGLVGQKSDGELFF
TRBJ1-5,-,TRBV19,-,TGTGCCGCACACCCCGGGACAAGATATAGCAATCAGCCCCAGCATTTT,CAAHPGTRYSNQPQHF
TRBJ1-2,-,TRBV29-1,TRBD1,TGCAGCGCCGGGACAGGGCAAAACTATGGCTACACCTTC,CSAGTGQNYGYTF
TRBJ2-1,-,TRBV6-2/TRBV6-3,-,TGTGCCAGCAGTTCTAACAATGAGCAGTTCTTC,CASSSNNEQFF
TRBJ2-3,-,TRBV9,-,TGTGCCAGCAGCTCCCGAAGGACTGAACGCACAGATACGCAGTATTTT,CASSSRRTERTDTQYF
TRBJ2-2,-,TRBV5-4,TRBD2,TGTGCCAGCAGAAGGACTAGCGGGTCAAACACCGGGGAGCTGTTTTTT,CASRRTSGSNTGELFF
TRBJ1-2,-,TRBV5-1,TRBD1,TGCGCCAGCAGCGCAGGGTCCGGACAGGATTATGGCTACACCTTC,CASSAGSGQDYGYTF
TRBJ1-2,-,TRBV27,-,TGTGCCAGCAGTCAGACAGCCGTTGAGGGCTACACCTTC,CASSQTAVEGYTF
TRBJ2-3,-,TRBV10-3,-,TGTGCCATCAGTATAGGGGGTAGCACAGATACGCAGTATTTT,CAISIGGSTDTQYF
TRBJ1-4,-,TRBV6-6,-,TGTGCCAGCCAATTGGGGCAGGTGAATGAAAAACTGTTTTTT,CASQLGQVNEKLFF
TRBJ1-1,-,TRBV5-1,TRBD1,TGCGCCAGCAGCTTGATGGCTCCAGGGGGCCTGAACACTGAAGCTTTCTTT,CASSLMAPGGLNTEAFF
TRBJ2-7,-,TRBV4-1,-,TGCGCCAGCAGCCTTACCAGCGGTTCCTACGAGCAGTACTTC,CASSLTSGSYEQYF
TRBJ1-1,-,TRBV14,-,TGTGCCAGCAGCCAAGAAGGGGATTGGGGCACTGAAGCTTTCTTT,CASSQEGDWGTEAFF
TRBJ2-1,few,TRBV7-9,-,TGTGCCAGCAGCAGCCAGGGGACCTCCTACAATGAGCAGTTCTTC,CASSSQGTSYNEQFF
TRBJ1-3,-,TRBV3-1/TRBV3-2,-,TGTGCCAGCAGCCAAGTAGGAGGGGTCTCTGGAAACACCATATATTTT,CASSQVGGVSGNTIYF
TRBJ1-1,-,TRBV29-1,-,TGCAGCGTTCGACCGGGGGGGGTGAACACTGAAGCTTTCTTT,CSVRPGGVNTEAFF
TRBJ2-1,-,TRBV3-1/TRBV3-2,TRBD2,TGTGCCAGCAGCCAAGGGGCTAGCGGGGGGACAAATGAGCAGTTCTTC,CASSQGASGGTNEQFF
TRBJ2-7,-,TRBV19,TRBD2,TGTGCCAGTAGTATATCGGGAGGGACTACCTACGAGCAGTACTTC,CASSISGGTTYEQYF
TRBJ2-1,few,TRBV2,-,TGTGCCAGCAGTCGGGTAACGAACAACAATGAGCAGTTCTTC,CASSRVTNNNEQFF
TRBJ1-1,-,TRBV14,TRBD1,TGTGCCAGCAGCCTAAGAATACCCGACAGGGCTAGAACTGAAGCTTTCTTT,CASSLRIPDRARTEAFF
TRBJ1-5,-,TRBV4-1,-,TGCGCCAGCAGCCAAGATCCGGGTTTTGTCAGGCCCCAGCATTTT,CASSQDPGFVRPQHF
TRBJ1-4,few,TRBV3-1/TRBV3-2,-,TGTGCCAGCAGCCGTCGACAGAGGAATGAAAAACTGTTTTTT,CASSRRQRNEKLFF
TRBJ1-2,-,TRBV5-1,-,TGCGCCAGCAGCTTGAGGGGCTTGACAGGAGCATATGGCTACACCTTC,CASSLRGLTGAYGYTF
TRBJ1-6,-,TRBV7-7,TRBD1,TGTGCTAGCAGCTTCGGACAGGGTAATTCACCCCTCCACTTT,CASSFGQGNSPLHF
TRBJ2-3,-,TRBV11-2,-,TGTGCCAGCAGCCACAGGGCCGCCACAGATACGCAGTATTTT,CASSHRAATDTQYF
TRBJ2-5,-,TRBV5-5,TRBD2,TGTGCCAGCAGATCTTCTAGCGGGGGGTATGAAGAGACCCAGTACTTC,CASRSSSGGYEETQYF
TRBJ1-2,-,TRBV3-1/TRBV3-2,-,TGTGCCAGCAGCCCGCTAGGGGCCTATGGCTACACCTTC,CASSPLGAYGYTF
TRBJ2-1,-,TRBV19,-,TGTGCCAGTAGACTCGAGGGAAGAGATGAGCAGTTCTTC,CASRLEGRDEQFF
TRBJ2-5,-,TRBV10-3,TRBD1,TGTGCCATCAGTGTGGGGACTGGGACAGGGGGCGAAGAGACCCAGTACTTC,CAISVGTGTGGEETQYF